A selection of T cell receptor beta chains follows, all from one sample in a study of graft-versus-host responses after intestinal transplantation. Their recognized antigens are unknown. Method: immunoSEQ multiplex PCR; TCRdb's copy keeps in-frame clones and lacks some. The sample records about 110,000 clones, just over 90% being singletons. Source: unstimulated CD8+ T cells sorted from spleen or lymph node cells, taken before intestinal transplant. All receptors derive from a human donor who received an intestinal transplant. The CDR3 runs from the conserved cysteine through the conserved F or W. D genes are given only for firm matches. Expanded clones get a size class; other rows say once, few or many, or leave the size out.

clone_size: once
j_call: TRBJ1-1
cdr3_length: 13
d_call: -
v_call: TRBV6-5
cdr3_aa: CASSLGGGTEAFF
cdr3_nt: TGTGCCAGCAGTTTGGGAGGGGGCACTGAAGCTTTCTTT

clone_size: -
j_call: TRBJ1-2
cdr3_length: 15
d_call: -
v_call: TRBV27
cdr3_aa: CASSDGLSANYGYTF
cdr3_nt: TGTGCCAGCAGTGATGGACTATCGGCTAACTATGGCTACACCTTC

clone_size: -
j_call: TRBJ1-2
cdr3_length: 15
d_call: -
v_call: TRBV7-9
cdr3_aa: CASSYTGQPHHGYTF
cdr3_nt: TGTGCCAGCAGCTATACAGGGCAGCCCCATCATGGCTACACCTTC

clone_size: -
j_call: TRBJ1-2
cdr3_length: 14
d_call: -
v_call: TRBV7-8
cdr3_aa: CASSDVDTLYGYTF
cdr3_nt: TGTGCCAGCAGCGACGTAGACACTCTCTATGGCTACACCTTC

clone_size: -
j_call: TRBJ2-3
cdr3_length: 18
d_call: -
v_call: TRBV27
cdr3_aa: CASSSLGGVAKGTDTQYF
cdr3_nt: TGTGCCAGCAGCTCCCTCGGCGGGGTAGCTAAGGGCACAGATACGCAGTATTTT

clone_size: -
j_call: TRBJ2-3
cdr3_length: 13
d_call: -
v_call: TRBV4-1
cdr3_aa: CASSPGPSDTQYF
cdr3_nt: TGCGCCAGCAGTCCGGGACCCTCGGATACGCAGTATTTT

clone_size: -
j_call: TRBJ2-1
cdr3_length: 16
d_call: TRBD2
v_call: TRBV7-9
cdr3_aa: CASSLPTSGRAKEQFF
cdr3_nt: TGTGCCAGCAGCTTACCTACTAGCGGGAGGGCCAAGGAGCAGTTCTTC

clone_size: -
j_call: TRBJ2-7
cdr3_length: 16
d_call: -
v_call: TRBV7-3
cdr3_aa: CASTPRPGRWAKEQYF
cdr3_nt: TGTGCCAGCACCCCAAGACCCGGGAGATGGGCAAAGGAGCAGTACTTC

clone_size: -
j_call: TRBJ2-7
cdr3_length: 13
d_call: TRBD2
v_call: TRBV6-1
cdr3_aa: CASKGTSGYEQYF
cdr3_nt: TGTGCCAGCAAGGGGACTAGCGGCTACGAGCAGTACTTC

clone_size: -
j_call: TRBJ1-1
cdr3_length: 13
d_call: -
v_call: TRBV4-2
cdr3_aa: CASSQDRGTEAFF
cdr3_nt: TGTGCCAGCAGCCAAGACCGCGGCACTGAAGCTTTCTTT

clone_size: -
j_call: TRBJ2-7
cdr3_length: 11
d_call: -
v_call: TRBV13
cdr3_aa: CASSLDYEQYF
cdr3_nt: TGTGCCAGCAGCTTAGACTACGAGCAGTACTTC

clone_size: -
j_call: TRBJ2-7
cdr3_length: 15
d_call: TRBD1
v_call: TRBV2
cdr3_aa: CASTELGTGPYEQYF
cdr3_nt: TGTGCCAGCACTGAATTGGGGACAGGGCCATACGAGCAGTACTTC

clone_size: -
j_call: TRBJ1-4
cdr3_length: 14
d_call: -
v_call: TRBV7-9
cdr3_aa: CASRSGTENEKLFF
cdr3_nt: TGTGCCAGCAGGTCCGGGACCGAGAATGAAAAACTGTTTTTT

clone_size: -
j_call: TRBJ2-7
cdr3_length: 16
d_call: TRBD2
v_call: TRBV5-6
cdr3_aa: CASSAGSSGGSYEQYF
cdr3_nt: TGTGCCAGCAGCGCCGGCAGTAGCGGGGGGTCCTACGAGCAGTACTTC

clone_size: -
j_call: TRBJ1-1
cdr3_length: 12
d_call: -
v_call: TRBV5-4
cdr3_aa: CAITWGNTEAFF
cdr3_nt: TGTGCCATCACTTGGGGGAACACTGAAGCTTTCTTT

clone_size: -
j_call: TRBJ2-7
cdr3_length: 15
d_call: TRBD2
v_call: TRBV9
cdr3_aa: CASSPRTSGSYEQYF
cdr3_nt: TGTGCCAGCAGCCCCCGGACTAGCGGCTCCTACGAGCAGTACTTC

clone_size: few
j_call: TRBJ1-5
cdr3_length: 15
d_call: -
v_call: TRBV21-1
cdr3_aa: CASHPGGGRNQPQHF
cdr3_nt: TGTGCCAGCCACCCCGGGGGGGGGCGCAATCAGCCCCAGCATTTT

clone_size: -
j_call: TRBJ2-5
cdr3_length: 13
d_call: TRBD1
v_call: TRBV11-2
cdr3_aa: CASRDPRGETQYF
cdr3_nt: TGTGCCAGCAGAGACCCCAGGGGGGAGACCCAGTACTTC

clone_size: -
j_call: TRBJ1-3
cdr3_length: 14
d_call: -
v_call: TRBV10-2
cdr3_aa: CASSEWGAGNTIYF
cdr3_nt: TGCGCCAGCAGTGAGTGGGGGGCTGGAAACACCATATATTTT

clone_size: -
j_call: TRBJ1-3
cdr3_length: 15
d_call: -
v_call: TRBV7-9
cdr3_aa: CASTPLQYSGNTIYF
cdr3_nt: TGTGCCAGCACACCCCTACAGTACTCTGGAAACACCATATATTTT

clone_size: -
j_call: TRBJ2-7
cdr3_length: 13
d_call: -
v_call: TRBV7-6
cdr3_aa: CASSLGPQGEQYF
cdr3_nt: TGTGCCAGCAGCTTAGGACCTCAAGGCGAGCAGTACTTC

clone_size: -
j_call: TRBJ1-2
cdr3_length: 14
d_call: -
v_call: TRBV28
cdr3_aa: CASSRNRVNYGYTF
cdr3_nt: TGTGCCAGCAGTCGAAACAGGGTAAACTATGGCTACACCTTC

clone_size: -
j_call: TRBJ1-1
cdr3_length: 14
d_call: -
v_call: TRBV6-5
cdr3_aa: CASSYRHQGTEAFF
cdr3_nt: TGTGCCAGCAGTTACCGCCATCAGGGAACTGAAGCTTTCTTT

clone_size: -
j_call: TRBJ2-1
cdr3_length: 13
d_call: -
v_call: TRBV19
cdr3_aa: CASSIGNYNEQFF
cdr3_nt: TGTGCCAGTAGTATAGGCAACTACAATGAGCAGTTCTTC

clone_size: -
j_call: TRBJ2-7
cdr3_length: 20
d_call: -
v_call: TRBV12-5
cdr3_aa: CASGLILGTGSHISGNEQYF
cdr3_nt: TGTGCTAGTGGTTTAATACTCGGGACAGGGTCACACATTAGCGGGAACGAGCAGTACTTC

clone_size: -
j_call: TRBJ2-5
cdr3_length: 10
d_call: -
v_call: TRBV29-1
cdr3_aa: CSARGETQYF
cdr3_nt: TGCAGCGCGCGGGGAGAGACCCAGTACTTC

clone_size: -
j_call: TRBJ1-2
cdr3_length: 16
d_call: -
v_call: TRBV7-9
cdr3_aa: CASSLGLDGTNYGYTF
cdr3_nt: TGTGCCAGCAGCTTAGGCCTCGACGGGACTAACTATGGCTACACCTTC

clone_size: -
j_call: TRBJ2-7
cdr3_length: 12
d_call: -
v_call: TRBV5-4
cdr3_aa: CASSPDSTEQYF
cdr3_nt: TGTGCCAGCAGCCCCGACAGTACCGAGCAGTACTTC

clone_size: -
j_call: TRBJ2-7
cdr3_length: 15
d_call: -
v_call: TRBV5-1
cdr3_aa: CASSLLFSNSYEQYF
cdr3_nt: TGCGCCAGCAGCTTGCTCTTTTCCAACTCCTACGAGCAGTACTTC

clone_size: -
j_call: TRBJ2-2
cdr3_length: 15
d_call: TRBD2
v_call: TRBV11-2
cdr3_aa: CASSGTSGRSGELFF
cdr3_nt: TGTGCCAGCAGCGGTACTAGCGGGAGATCGGGGGAGCTGTTTTTT

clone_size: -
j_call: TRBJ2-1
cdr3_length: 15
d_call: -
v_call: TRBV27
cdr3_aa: CASSFRDGSYNEQFF
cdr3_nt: TGTGCCAGCAGTTTCCGGGACGGATCCTACAATGAGCAGTTCTTC

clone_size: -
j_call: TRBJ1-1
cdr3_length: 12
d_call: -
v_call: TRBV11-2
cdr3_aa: CASTGGGTEAFF
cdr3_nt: TGTGCCAGCACGGGGGGGGGAACTGAGGCTTTCTTT

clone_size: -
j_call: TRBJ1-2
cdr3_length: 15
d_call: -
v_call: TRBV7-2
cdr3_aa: CASSPKWGEQYGYTF
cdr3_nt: TGTGCCAGCAGCCCTAAATGGGGGGAACAATATGGCTACACCTTC

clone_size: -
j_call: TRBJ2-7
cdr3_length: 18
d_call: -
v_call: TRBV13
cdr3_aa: CASSLSVGSVGGEYEQYF
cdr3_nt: TGTGCCAGCAGCCTCTCGGTTGGCAGCGTCGGGGGAGAGTACGAGCAGTACTTC

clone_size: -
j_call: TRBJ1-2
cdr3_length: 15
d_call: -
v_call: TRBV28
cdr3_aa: CASRSSPLEVYGYTF
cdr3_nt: TGTGCCAGCAGGTCCTCTCCCCTTGAAGTTTATGGCTACACCTTC

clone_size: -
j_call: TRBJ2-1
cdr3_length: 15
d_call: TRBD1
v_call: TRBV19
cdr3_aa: CASSIVAGGINEQFF
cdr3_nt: TGTGCCAGTAGTATAGTGGCAGGGGGCATTAATGAGCAGTTCTTC

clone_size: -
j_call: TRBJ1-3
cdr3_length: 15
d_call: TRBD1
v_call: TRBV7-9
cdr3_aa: CASSSPGGPGNTIYF
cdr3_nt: TGTGCCAGCAGCTCCCCAGGGGGTCCGGGAAACACCATATATTTT

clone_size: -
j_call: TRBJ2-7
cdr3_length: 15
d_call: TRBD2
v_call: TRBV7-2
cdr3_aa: CASSLIAGGPYEQYF
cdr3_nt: TGTGCCAGCAGCTTGATAGCGGGAGGGCCGTACGAGCAGTACTTC

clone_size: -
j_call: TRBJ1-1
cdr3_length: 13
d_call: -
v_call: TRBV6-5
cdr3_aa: CASSPRMNTEAFF
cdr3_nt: TGTGCCAGCAGTCCGAGGATGAACACTGAAGCTTTCTTT

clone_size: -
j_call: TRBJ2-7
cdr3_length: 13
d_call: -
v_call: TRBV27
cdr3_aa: CASTGSGPYEQYF
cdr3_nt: TGTGCCAGCACAGGGTCAGGGCCCTACGAGCAGTACTTC

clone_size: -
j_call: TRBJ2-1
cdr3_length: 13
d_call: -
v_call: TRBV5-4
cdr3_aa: CASSPISPDEQFF
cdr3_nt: TGTGCCAGCAGCCCAATCTCCCCGGACGAGCAGTTCTTC

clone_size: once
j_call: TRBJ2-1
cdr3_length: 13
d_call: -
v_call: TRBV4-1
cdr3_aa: CASSQASYNEQFF
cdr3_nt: TGCGCCAGCAGCCAAGCCTCCTACAATGAGCAGTTCTTC

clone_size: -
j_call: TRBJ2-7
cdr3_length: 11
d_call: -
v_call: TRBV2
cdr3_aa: CASSASNEQYF
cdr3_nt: TGTGCCAGCAGTGCGAGTAACGAGCAGTACTTC

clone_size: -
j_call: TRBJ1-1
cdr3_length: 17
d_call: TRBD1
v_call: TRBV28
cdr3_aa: CASSPVPGQGRLTEAFF
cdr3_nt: TGTGCCAGCAGCCCAGTCCCGGGACAGGGACGCCTAACTGAAGCTTTCTTT

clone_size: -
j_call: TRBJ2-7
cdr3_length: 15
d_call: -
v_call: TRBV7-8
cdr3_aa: CASSPPGQGPYEQYF
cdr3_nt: TGTGCCAGCAGCCCCCCCGGGCAGGGCCCCTACGAGCAGTACTTC